This T cell receptor beta chain derives from a study of post-analysis software for immune sequencing data. Study information: The disease courses spanned relapsing-remitting, secondary progressive and progressive-relapsing forms of multiple sclerosis. Study-wide results and limits: The study found significantly lower normalized Chao1 diversity in multiple sclerosis patients than in controls. Patients showed TRBV5-6, TRBV5-1 and TRBV20-1 among roughly 5 TRBV segments more frequent than in controls.

The germline V and J ends were trimmed by 2 bases and 10 bases, with 17 bases remaining between them. CDR3 length equals 13 residues. CDR1 is SQVTM and CDR2 is ANQGSEA in the germline V gene. A remark on this clonotype: As yet, its antigen is unknown.

TCR beta libraries were prepared from cDNA with unique molecular identifiers. The source material, about 0.9 to 10 million T cells, gave rise to 500,000 or so cDNA molecules. TCRdb ran MiXCR on the PCR reads and lists one entry per CDR3 protein. The sample records around 190,000 distinct CDR3 sequences, 29% being singletons. The sequenced material came from blood. This sequence was found in a girl aged 2 to 17 with multiple sclerosis. V usage is TRBV29-1 and J usage is TRBJ1-1; D possibly corresponds to TRBD1 (6 bases). CDR3 DNA: TGCAGCGTTGAACACTTAACAGGGCATCGAGCTTTCTTT. Translating gives CSVEHLTGHRAFF.